Detailed here is one TCR beta chain. Its target is not known. An Oncomine TCR Beta short-read assay was used to sequence the DNA from cultured CD4+ T cells. MiXCR, run by TCRdb on the PCR reads, gives a single entry per CDR3 protein. This table has roughly 17,000 distinct CDR3 sequences, 50% to 75% appearing once. Germline values: CDR1 SGHTA, CDR2 FQGNSA. The CDR3 is 14 residues long. Trimming pared 5 bases from V and 3 bases from J, leaving 13 bases between. This entry comes from a study of vaccination and CD4 T cells after COVID-19. Treatment: roughly ten-day PBMC culture with coronavirus spike peptide pools or control peptides (ViraFEST assay). CD4+ T cells were isolated by negative selection after less than 11 days of culture.

The chain carries TRBV7-2 and TRBJ1-1; D remains ambiguous. The clonotype was recovered from a human donor who had recovered from COVID-19. Sequenced material: CD4+ T cells from blood, cultured in vitro. The chain's CDR3 is CASSPGSRDTEAFF. CDR3 in DNA: TGTGCCAGCAGCCCCGGATCGCGGGACACTGAAGCTTTCTTT.